This entry features one T cell receptor (beta chain) sequence. This may arise from a read error, as a much more abundant clone is one base away. This CDR3 contains 13 residues. Germline V gene sequence: CDR1 ENHRY, CDR2 SYGVKD. Trimming removed 8 bases from V and 5 bases from J, with 14 bases in between. This entry comes from a study of T-cell reconstitution after alpha-beta-depleted transplantation in children. The TCRbeta library was prepared with unique molecular identifiers. In TCRdb, the PCR reads were re-called with MiXCR into one record per CDR3 protein. The table has 150,000 to 250,000 distinct CDR3 sequences, more than 14% seen once; the top ten hold 13%.

This clonotype was obtained from a human donor who donated a stem cell graft to a child with acute lymphoblastic leukemia. The sample here was PBMCs from the stem cell graft donor, taken from the stem cell graft. The chain links TRBV10-3 to TRBJ2-3; tentative D call: TRBD1 (5 bases). The CDR3 region has the DNA TGTGCCATCGGGCCCGCAGGGATAGATACGCAGTATTTT. Translation gives CAIGPAGIDTQYF.